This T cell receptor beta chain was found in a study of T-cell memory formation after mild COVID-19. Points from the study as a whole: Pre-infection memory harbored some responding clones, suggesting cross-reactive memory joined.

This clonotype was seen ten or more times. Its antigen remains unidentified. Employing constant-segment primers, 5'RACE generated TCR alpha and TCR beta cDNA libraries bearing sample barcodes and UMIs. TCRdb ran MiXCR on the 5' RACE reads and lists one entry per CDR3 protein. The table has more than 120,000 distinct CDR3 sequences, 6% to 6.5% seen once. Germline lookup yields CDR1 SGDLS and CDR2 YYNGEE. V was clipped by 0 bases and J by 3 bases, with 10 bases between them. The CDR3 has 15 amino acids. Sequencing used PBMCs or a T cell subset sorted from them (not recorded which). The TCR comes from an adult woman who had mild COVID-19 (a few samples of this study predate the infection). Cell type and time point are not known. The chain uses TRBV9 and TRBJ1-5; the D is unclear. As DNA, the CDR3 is TGTGCCAGCAGCGTAGCCCCAGGACCCAATCAGCCCCAGCATTTT. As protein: CASSVAPGPNQPQHF.